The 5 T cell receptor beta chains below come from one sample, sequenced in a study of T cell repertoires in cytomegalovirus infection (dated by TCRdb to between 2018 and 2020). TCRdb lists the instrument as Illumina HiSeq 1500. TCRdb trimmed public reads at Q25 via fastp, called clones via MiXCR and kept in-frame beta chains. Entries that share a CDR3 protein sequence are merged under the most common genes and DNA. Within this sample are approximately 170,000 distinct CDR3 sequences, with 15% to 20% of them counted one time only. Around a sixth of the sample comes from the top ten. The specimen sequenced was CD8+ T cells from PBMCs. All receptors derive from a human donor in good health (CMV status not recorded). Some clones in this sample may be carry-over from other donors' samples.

CDR3 DNA: TGTGCCAGCAGCTTAGCGGGTAGCGGGAGATGGTACGAGCAGTACTTC. Residues: CASSLAGSGRWYEQYF. The chain is built from TRBV7-2 and TRBJ2-7, with 9 positions matching TRBD2. CDR1 is SGHTA and CDR2 is FQGNSA in the germline V gene. The V and J ends lost 0 bases and 4 bases, in that order; junction bases with no gene match: 7. The CDR3 sequence is 16 residues long.

DNA for the CDR3: TGCAGCGCCCCGTGGGGGGTCAATGAGCAGTTCTTC. Translating gives CSAPWGVNEQFF. The gene calls are TRBV29-1 and TRBJ2-1; D may be TRBD2 (6 bases). The V gene's germline CDR1 is SQVTM and CDR2 ANQGSEA. This CDR3 is 12 amino acids long. The V end lost 7 bases, the J end lost 6 bases, and 13 bases lay between the germline ends.

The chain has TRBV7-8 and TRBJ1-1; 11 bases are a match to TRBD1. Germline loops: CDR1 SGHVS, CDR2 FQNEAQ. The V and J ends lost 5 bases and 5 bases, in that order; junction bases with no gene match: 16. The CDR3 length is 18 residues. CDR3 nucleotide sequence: TGTGCCAGCAGCCCTAATTGGGGACAGGGGGGTTTTTGGACTGAAGCTTTCTTT. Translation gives CASSPNWGQGGFWTEAFF.

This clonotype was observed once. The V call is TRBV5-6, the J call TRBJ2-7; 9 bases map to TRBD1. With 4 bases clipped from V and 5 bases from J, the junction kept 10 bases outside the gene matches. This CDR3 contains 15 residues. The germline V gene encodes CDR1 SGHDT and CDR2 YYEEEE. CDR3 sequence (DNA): TGTGCCAGCAGCCGACCGGGACAGGGAGTCAACGAGCAGTACTTC. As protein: CASSRPGQGVNEQYF.

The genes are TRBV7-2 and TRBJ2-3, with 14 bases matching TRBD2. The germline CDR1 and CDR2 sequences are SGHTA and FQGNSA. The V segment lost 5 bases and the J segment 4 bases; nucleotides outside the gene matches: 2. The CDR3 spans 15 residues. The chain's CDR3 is CASSQTSGRADTQYF. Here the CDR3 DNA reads TGTGCCAGCAGCCAGACTAGCGGGAGGGCAGATACGCAGTATTTT.